This TCR beta chain was recorded in a study of blood T cell repertoires in COVID-19. As for the study in general: Acute and convalescent COVID-19 samples came from the United States, Italy and Spain. The cDNA or gDNA used as material had been derived from T cells, B-cell-depleted T cells, or PBMCs.

This CDR3 is 15 amino acids long. The ends were cut back, 3 bases at V and 0 bases at J, with 9 bases in the middle. CDR1 SQVTM and CDR2 ANQGSEA come from the germline V gene. Under the authors' procedure: From reference gene primer amplification, estimates of nucleated cell counts were derived. Profiled with immunoSEQ multiplex PCR; TCRdb holds only in-frame clones, not every one. The DNA was the basis for D and trimming; V, J and clone size are from that table. The sample yields over 80,000 clones, over 75% seen once. This receptor was identified in a human donor in a cohort sampled during active COVID-19. Sequenced material: peripheral blood. The chain combines TRBV29-1 with TRBJ2-6; no clear D gene. In nucleotides, the CDR3 is TGCAGCGTTGAGTTGATGAGCTCTGGGGCCAACGTCCTGACTTTC. It is translated as CSVELMSSGANVLTF.